This passage covers 6 T cell receptor beta chains from one sample sequenced in a study of T cell responses to AZD1222 COVID-19 vaccine. Data came from immunoSEQ multiplex PCR; TCRdb stores just in-frame clones and leaves some out. The sample lists some 180,000 clones, 90% to 95% seen once, with around 1.6% in the top ten. Specimen: peripheral blood, collected 28 days after the second AZD1222 dose. The receptors originated from an adult who received the AZD1222 COVID-19 vaccine.

The CDR3 coding sequence is TGTGCCAGCAGCTGGACAGGATCGAGCGAGCAGTACTTC. It translates to CASSWTGSSEQYF. The J gene is TRBJ2-7, the V gene TRBV11-2; TRBD1 matches 7 bases. This CDR3 has 13 amino acids. V dropped 4 bases and J dropped 6; count of bases not matched to a gene: 6. Germline CDR1 is SGHAT and CDR2 is FQNNGV.

The V call is TRBV6-1, the J call TRBJ2-7; D may be TRBD1 (6 bases). Germline V lookup: CDR1 MNHNS, CDR2 SASEGT. Deletions cut 3 bases from V and 7 bases from J, with 13 bases between. This CDR3 spans 13 amino acids. CDR3: CASSDQGLEEQYF. The CDR3 nucleotides are TGTGCCAGCAGTGACCAGGGGCTGGAAGAGCAGTACTTC.

Comments on this clone: The germline gene is not matched at one end of the junction; a read error may be the cause. V usage is TRBV6-1 and J usage is TRBJ2-7, with TRBD1 as a possible D gene (6 bases). CDR3 size: 15 residues. Germline V CDR1 and CDR2: MNHNS, SASEGT. The CDR3 here is CASREDRSSSYEQYF. The CDR3 coding sequence is TGTGCCAGCAGGGAAGACAGGTCTAGCTCCTACGAGCAGTACTTC.

The chain combines TRBV5-1 with TRBJ1-2; 10 positions match TRBD1. Looked up from germline, CDR1 is SGHRS and CDR2 is YFSETQ. V lost 3 bases and J lost 4; bases outside the gene matches: 3. This CDR3 contains 14 residues. The CDR3 sequence: CASSSGQGTYGYTF. CDR3 nucleotide sequence: TGCGCCAGCAGCTCGGGACAGGGGACCTATGGCTACACCTTC.

The chain couples TRBV5-1 to TRBJ1-5; possible D gene TRBD1, 6 bases. Trimming removed 3 bases at V and 5 bases at J, with 9 bases between. CDR1 SGHRS and CDR2 YFSETQ come from the germline V gene. This CDR3 spans 13 amino acids. The CDR3 loop is CASSWTVDQPQHF. The CDR3, as DNA: TGCGCCAGCAGCTGGACAGTAGATCAGCCCCAGCATTTT.

The chain carries TRBV25-1 and TRBJ1-6; D is perhaps TRBD1 (5 bases). Trimming stripped 2 bases from V and 7 bases from J, with 12 bases between. CDR1 is MGHDK, CDR2 SYGVNS, per germline. CDR3 size: 15 residues. The CDR3 DNA reads as TGTGCCAGCAGTGAAGAAGAGGGGTACAATTCACCCCTCCACTTT. This codes for CASSEEEGYNSPLHF.